This T cell receptor beta chain was found in a study of blood T cell repertoires in COVID-19. Background on the study: Sites in the United States, Italy and Spain provided acute and convalescent COVID-19 samples. PBMCs, B-cell-depleted T cells, or T cells provided the cDNA or gDNA that made up the material.

Under the authors' procedure: It was from reference gene primer amplification that nucleated cell counts were estimated. Data came from immunoSEQ multiplex PCR; TCRdb stores just in-frame clones and leaves some out. That table gives V, J and clone size, and the DNA gave D and trimming. The table shows about 180,000 clones, with about 86% occurring only once. This CDR3 spans 13 amino acids. Germline V gene data show CDR1 as GTSNPN and CDR2 as SVGIG (reference sequence). V lost 3 bases, J lost 5 bases, and 13 bases lay in between. This chain joins TRBV30 and TRBJ1-2; maybe TRBD1 (5 bases). The receptor was isolated from a man aged 50 to 60 with active or convalescent COVID-19. The specimen sequenced was peripheral blood. The CDR3 loop reads CAWRGGIGYGYTF. The CDR3 nucleotides are TGTGCCTGGAGGGGGGGGATTGGATATGGCTACACCTTC.